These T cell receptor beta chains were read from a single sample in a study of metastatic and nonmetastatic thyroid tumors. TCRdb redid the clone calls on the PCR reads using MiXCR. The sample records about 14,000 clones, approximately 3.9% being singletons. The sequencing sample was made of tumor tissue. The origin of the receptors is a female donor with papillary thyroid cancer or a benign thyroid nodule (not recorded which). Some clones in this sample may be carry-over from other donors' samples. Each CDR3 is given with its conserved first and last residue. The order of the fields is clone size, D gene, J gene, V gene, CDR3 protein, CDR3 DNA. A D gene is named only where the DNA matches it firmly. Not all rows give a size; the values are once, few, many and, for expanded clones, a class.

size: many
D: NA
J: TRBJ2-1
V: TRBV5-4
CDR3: CATSGGWGAYSYNEQFF
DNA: TGTGCCACCTCCGGTGGGTGGGGGGCATACTCCTACAATGAGCAGTTCTTC

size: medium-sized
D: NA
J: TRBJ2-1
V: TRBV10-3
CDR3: CAISESGQEQFF
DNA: TGTGCCATCAGTGAGTCAGGACAGGAGCAGTTCTTC

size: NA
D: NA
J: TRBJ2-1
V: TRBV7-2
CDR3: CASSTDSSYNEQFF
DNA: TGTGCCAGCAGCACGGACAGCTCCTACAATGAGCAGTTCTTC

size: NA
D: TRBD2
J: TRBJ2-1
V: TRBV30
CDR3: CAWSKGLADYNEQFF
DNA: TGTGCCTGGAGCAAAGGACTAGCGGATTACAATGAGCAGTTCTTC

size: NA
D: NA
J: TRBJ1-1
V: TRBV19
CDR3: CASSFSVNTEAFF
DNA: TGTGCCAGTAGCTTCTCTGTGAACACTGAAGCTTTCTTT

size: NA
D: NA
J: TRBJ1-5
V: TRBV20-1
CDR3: CSATSLGQPQHF
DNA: TGCAGTGCTACATCACTAGGGCAGCCCCAGCATTTT

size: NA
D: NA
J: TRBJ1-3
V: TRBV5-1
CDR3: CASNPGGKGNTIYF
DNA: TGCGCCAGCAACCCTGGGGGAAAAGGAAACACCATATATTTT

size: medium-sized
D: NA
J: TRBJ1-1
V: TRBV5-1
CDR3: CASRIGLNTEAFF
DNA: TGCGCCAGCAGGATCGGACTAAACACTGAAGCTTTCTTT

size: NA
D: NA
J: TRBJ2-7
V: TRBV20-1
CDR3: CSARAHQGPYEQYF
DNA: TGCAGTGCTAGAGCTCACCAGGGGCCTTACGAGCAGTACTTC

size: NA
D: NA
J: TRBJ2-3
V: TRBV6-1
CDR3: CASSPPCGEEFTDTQYF
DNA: TGTGCCAGCAGTCCACCGTGTGGGGAGGAGTTCACAGATACGCAGTATTTT

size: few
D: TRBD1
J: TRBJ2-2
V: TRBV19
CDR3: CASSIGTGRGTGELFF
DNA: TGTGCCAGTAGTATCGGGACAGGGAGGGGCACCGGGGAGCTGTTTTTT

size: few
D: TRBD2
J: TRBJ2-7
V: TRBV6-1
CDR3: CASSEGLSGGYEQYF
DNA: TGTGCCAGCAGTGAAGGTCTATCGGGAGGCTACGAGCAGTACTTC

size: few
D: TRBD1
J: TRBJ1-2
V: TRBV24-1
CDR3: CATSDRDRKSGYTF
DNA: TGTGCCACCAGTGACCGGGACAGGAAATCTGGCTACACCTTC

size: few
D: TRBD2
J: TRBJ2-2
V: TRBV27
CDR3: CASSLQDSSGSGELFF
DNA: TGTGCCAGCAGTTTGCAGGACTCTAGCGGAAGCGGGGAGCTGTTTTTT

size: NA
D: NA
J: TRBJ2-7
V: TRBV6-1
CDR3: CASSEELTQGHEQYF
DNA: TGTGCCAGCAGTGAAGAGTTGACGCAGGGCCACGAGCAGTACTTC

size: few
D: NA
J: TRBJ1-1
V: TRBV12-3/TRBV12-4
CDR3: CASSEITVNTEAFF
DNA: TGTGCCAGCAGTGAGATAACAGTGAACACTGAAGCTTTCTTT